These 31 T cell receptor beta chains were sequenced from one sample in a study of shared clonotypes between healthy human individuals. Sequenced by immunoSEQ multiplex PCR; TCRdb stores in-frame clones only, minus some. This sample yields about 2.4 million clones, of which roughly 92% are seen a single time; 0.13% to 0.15% belongs to the top ten. Sequencing was performed on naive CD4+ T cells sorted from blood. Subset indicated: CD45RA+ positively selected. The receptors here all came from a man younger than 30 in good health.

The chain links TRBV9 to TRBJ2-3, with TRBD2 matching 9 bases. CDR1 and CDR2 from the germline V gene are SGDLS and YYNGEE. V dropped 2 bases and J dropped 5; count of bases not matched to a gene: 3. CDR3 size: 14 residues. This CDR3 is CASSVRGRGDTQYF. In DNA, the CDR3 is TGTGCCAGCAGCGTGCGCGGGAGGGGAGATACGCAGTATTTT. The variable domain in full, with the rest retrieved from reference TRBV9 and TRBJ2-3, is DSGVTQTPKHLITATGQRVTLRCSPRSGDLSVYWYQQSLDQGLQFLIQYYNGEERAKGNILERFSAQQFPDLHSELNLSSLELGDSALYFCASSVRGRGDTQYFGPGTRLTVL.

As for this clone: Other DNA sequences in this specimen translate into the identical CDR3. The rearrangement links TRBV5-4 to TRBJ2-5; TRBD1 matches 7 bases. After removal of 4 bases from V and 2 bases from J, the junction contained 5 bases not matched to a gene. This CDR3 has 14 amino acids. The germline gives CDR1 SGHNT, CDR2 YYREEE (reference sequence). Here the CDR3 reads CASSLPGQQETQYF. The CDR3 coding sequence is TGTGCCAGCAGCCTCCCGGGACAGCAAGAGACCCAGTACTTC.

The CDR3 here is CASSEKGLSGNEQFF. The CDR3 nucleotides are TGTGCCAGCAGTGAAAAAGGACTCTCTGGGAATGAGCAGTTCTTC. The chain employs TRBV6-1 and TRBJ2-1, with D possibly matching TRBD2 (5 bases). The CDR3 runs to 15 residues. Germline lookup yields CDR1 MNHNS and CDR2 SASEGT. V dropped 2 bases and J dropped 7 bases, with 15 bases sitting between them.

The chain links TRBV14 to TRBJ1-2; D gene unclear. CDR1 is SGHDN and CDR2 is FVKESK in the germline V gene. The V end was cut by 0 bases, the J end by 7 bases, with 15 bases between. The CDR3 sequence is 15 residues long. The CDR3 nucleotides read TGTGCCAGCAGCCAAGATATTGGATCTCTTCTTGGCTACACCTTC. This translates into CASSQDIGSLLGYTF.

CDR3 amino acids: CASSEQNSYGYTF. The DNA for the CDR3 is TGTGCCAGCAGTGAGCAGAATTCCTATGGCTACACCTTC. This chain uses TRBV6-1 with TRBJ1-2; D is ambiguous. Germline CDR1 is MNHNS and CDR2 is SASEGT. This CDR3 comprises 13 residues. The V gene lost 3 bases and the J gene lost 4 bases, with 9 bases spanning the gap.

In nucleotides, the CDR3 is TGTGCCAGCAGGACCGGGACTAGCAACGAGCAGTACTTC. It is translated as CASRTGTSNEQYF. The chain carries TRBV28 and TRBJ2-7; 9 bases map to TRBD2. Trimming at V came to 6 bases and at J to 5 bases, leaving 5 bases not matched to a gene. Germline V CDR1 and CDR2: MDHEN, SYDVKM. CDR3 length: 13 residues.

V usage is TRBV27 and J usage is TRBJ2-2, with a tentative D call TRBD1 (6 bases). The V end lost 6 bases, the J end lost 1 base, and 9 bases lay between the germline ends. This CDR3 region has 14 residues. The germline CDR1 and CDR2 sequences are MNHEY and SMNVEV (reference sequence). DNA for the CDR3: TGTGCCAGCAGGGTCAGGGGGAACACCGGGGAGCTGTTTTTT. Protein product: CASRVRGNTGELFF.

This rearrangement joins TRBV10-3 to TRBJ1-2; D is unresolved. Germline values: CDR1 ENHRY, CDR2 SYGVKD. This CDR3 region has 12 residues. Trimming removed 3 bases at V and 4 bases at J, with 6 bases between. The CDR3 reads CAISDRLYGYTF. CDR3 DNA: TGTGCCATCAGTGACAGGCTCTATGGCTACACCTTC.

V usage is TRBV19 and J usage is TRBJ1-4; D unclear. Trimming left V 4 bases short and J 4 bases short, with 7 bases between. The CDR3 is 13 residues long. The germline CDR1 and CDR2 sequences are LNHDA and SQIVND (reference sequence). CDR3 DNA: TGTGCCAGTAGTAACCGGAATAATGAAAAACTGTTTTTT. It codes for CASSNRNNEKLFF.

The CDR3 bases are TGTGCCAGCAGTTCACAAAGAAACGGAAACACCATATATTTT. Protein product: CASSSQRNGNTIYF. The chain is built from TRBV6-5 and TRBJ1-3; D unclear. This CDR3 comprises 14 residues. Germline V CDR1 and CDR2: MNHEY, SVGAGI. V gave up 4 bases and J gave up 4 bases, with 11 bases separating them.

Concerning this clone itself: Other DNA sequences in the sample encode the same CDR3. J is TRBJ2-7 and V is TRBV7-2; 8 positions match TRBD1. The CDR3 contains 14 residues. Germline V lookup: CDR1 SGHTA, CDR2 FQGNSA. Losses at the gene ends were 1 base for V and 2 bases for J; bases not matched to a gene: 1. CDR3 residues: CASSLVQGAYEQYF. CDR3 bases: TGTGCCAGCAGCTTAGTACAGGGGGCCTACGAGCAGTACTTC. The whole variable domain, remainder taken from reference TRBV7-2 and TRBJ2-7, is GAGVSQSPSNKVTEKGKDVELRCDPISGHTALYWYRQSLGQGLEFLIYFQGNSAPDKSGLPSDRFSAERTGGSVSTLTIQRTQQEDSAVYLCASSLVQGAYEQYFGPGTRLTVT.

This clone was seen only once. This chain uses TRBV11-2 with TRBJ2-7; a weak D match, TRBD2 (6 bases). The CDR3 has 18 residues. Trimming stripped 2 bases from V and 3 bases from J, with 23 bases between. From germline, CDR1 is SGHAT and CDR2 FQNNGV. Written as DNA, the CDR3 is TGTGCCAGCAGCTTAAGGGGCCCCGGGGCCACGCGGGACTACGAGCAGTACTTC. Amino acid sequence: CASSLRGPGATRDYEQYF.

The rearrangement joins TRBV25-1 to TRBJ1-2; D may be TRBD1 (6 bases). Germline CDR1 and CDR2: MGHDK and SYGVNS. This CDR3 is built from 14 residues. The germline V and J ends were trimmed by 3 bases and 4 bases, with 12 bases remaining between them. The CDR3 protein is CASSDVKGGYGYTF. CDR3 DNA: TGTGCCAGCAGTGATGTTAAGGGGGGCTATGGCTACACCTTC.

V is TRBV6-5 and J is TRBJ2-1, with 12 bases identical to TRBD2. Germline V gene sequence: CDR1 MNHEY, CDR2 SVGAGI. V lost 6 bases to trimming and J lost 4 bases; unmatched junction nucleotides: 4. The CDR3 runs to 15 residues. CDR3 residues: CASSPTSGSYNEQFF. For the CDR3, the DNA is TGTGCCAGCAGCCCGACTAGCGGGAGTTACAATGAGCAGTTCTTC.

V gene TRBV5-1 combines with J gene TRBJ2-1, with 8 bases fitting TRBD2. J lost 4 bases, V lost 1 base, and 10 bases had no gene match. CDR3 length equals 17 residues. CDR1 and CDR2 (germline): SGHRS, YFSETQ. The CDR3 DNA reads as TGCGCCAGCAGCTTGCCCCCAGCGGGGGCCAGTTACAATGAGCAGTTCTTC. Protein: CASSLPPAGASYNEQFF.

The rearrangement joins TRBV4-1 to TRBJ1-3; TRBD1 is a possible D gene (5 bases). This CDR3 has 17 amino acids. Trimming left V 0 bases short and J 0 bases short, with 12 bases between. CDR1 is MGHRA, CDR2 YSYEKL, per germline. The CDR3 sequence: CASSQEVGTYSGNTIYF. The DNA for the CDR3 is TGCGCCAGCAGCCAAGAAGTCGGGACCTACTCTGGAAACACCATATATTTT.

This clone occurred once. The CDR3 spells CASSLGSVVLGEQYF. For the CDR3, the DNA is TGTGCCAGCAGCTTAGGGTCAGTCGTGCTGGGCGAGCAGTACTTC. This chain links TRBV7-2 with TRBJ2-7; D uncertain. CDR3 length equals 15 residues. The germline gives CDR1 SGHTA, CDR2 FQGNSA. V gave up 1 base and J gave up 6 bases, with 16 bases separating them.

The chain employs TRBV5-1 and TRBJ2-7, with 7 nucleotides matching TRBD2. Looked up from germline, CDR1 is SGHRS and CDR2 is YFSETQ. This CDR3 region has 17 residues. V lost 2 bases and J lost 5; bases outside the gene matches: 16. CDR3 region: CASSFQSIAGSLDEQYF. DNA for the CDR3: TGCGCCAGCAGCTTCCAATCTATAGCGGGTTCCTTGGACGAGCAGTACTTC.

The V and J genes are TRBV30 and TRBJ1-2; no reliable D call. V was clipped by 0 bases and J by 6 bases, with 14 bases between them. This CDR3 contains 14 residues. Germline V gene lookup returns CDR1 GTSNPN and CDR2 SVGIG (reference sequence). Here the CDR3 DNA reads TGTGCCTGGAGTGTAAACAGCCCAGGAAATGGCTACACCTTC. Protein: CAWSVNSPGNGYTF.

This clone was detected once. The sample contains more than one DNA sequence encoding this CDR3. This sequence joins TRBV5-4 and TRBJ1-1, with no clear D. CDR1 is SGHNT, CDR2 YYREEE, per germline (reference sequence). The CDR3 length is 12 residues. The ends were cut back, 0 bases at V and 3 bases at J, with 3 bases in the middle. This CDR3 is CASSLVDTEAFF. The CDR3 region has the DNA TGTGCCAGCAGCTTGGTAGACACTGAAGCTTTCTTT.

V usage is TRBV28 and J usage is TRBJ2-7; D gene uncertain. Germline CDR1 is MDHEN and CDR2 is SYDVKM. This CDR3 is 14 amino acids long. V lost 2 bases and J lost 0, with 8 bases in between. This CDR3 is CASSLIYISYEQYF. The CDR3 DNA reads as TGTGCCAGCAGTTTAATTTACATCTCCTACGAGCAGTACTTC.

This clone was detected once. The chain is built from TRBV9 and TRBJ2-7; unclear D gene. Trimming took off 4 bases at V and 0 bases at J, with 17 bases between the two ends. The CDR3 runs 16 residues. Germline V gene lookup returns CDR1 SGDLS and CDR2 YYNGEE. This CDR3 is CASSPLSGGASYEQYF. CDR3 DNA: TGTGCCAGCAGCCCTCTCTCGGGCGGAGCCTCCTACGAGCAGTACTTC.

This clone came up once. DNA of the CDR3: TGTGCCAGCAGGACTAGTTGGAATGAGCAGTTCTTC. Translating it yields CASRTSWNEQFF. The chain has TRBV6-5 and TRBJ2-1; D perhaps matches TRBD2 (6 bases). The CDR3 spans 12 residues. The germline CDR1 and CDR2 sequences are MNHEY and SVGAGI. V was pared by 6 bases and J by 7 bases, with 10 bases between.

CDR3 loop: CASSEAYSQKETQYF. CDR3 in DNA: TGTGCCAGCAGTGAAGCCTATTCACAGAAAGAGACCCAGTACTTC. The chain has TRBV6-1 and TRBJ2-5, with D unclear. The V gene's germline CDR1 is MNHNS and CDR2 SASEGT. Trimming shortened V by 0 bases and J by 3 bases, and 11 bases separated the two germline ends. The CDR3 is made up of 15 amino acids.

The rearrangement uses TRBV6-1 and TRBJ1-1; weak D call: TRBD1 (5 bases). CDR1 and CDR2 (germline): MNHNS, SASEGT. V was clipped by 5 bases and J by 5 bases, with 12 bases between them. The CDR3 length is 13 residues. CDR3 nucleotides: TGTGCCAGCAGTTTTCAGGGAGGAACTGAAGCTTTCTTT. This sequence encodes CASSFQGGTEAFF.

Worth noting for this clone: Within the sample, other DNA sequences also encode this same CDR3. The chain employs TRBV5-6 and TRBJ1-1; D unresolved. Trimming left V 4 bases short and J 4 bases short, with 5 bases between. The CDR3 totals 11 residues. Germline V gene sequence: CDR1 SGHDT, CDR2 YYEEEE. This chain's CDR3 is CASSRGTEAFF. CDR3 coding DNA: TGTGCCAGCAGCCGGGGCACTGAAGCTTTCTTT.

This sequence joins TRBV10-3 and TRBJ1-2; D gene uncertain. The germline gives CDR1 ENHRY, CDR2 SYGVKD. The V and J ends lost 4 bases and 6 bases respectively, with 12 bases between them. The CDR3 totals 13 residues. Written as DNA, the CDR3 is TGTGCCATCAGTGCACGGGGATTTGATGGCTACACCTTC. This translates into CAISARGFDGYTF.

V gene TRBV30 combines with J gene TRBJ2-3; D unclear. The CDR3 runs 11 residues. Trimming pared 5 bases from V and 2 bases from J, leaving 5 bases between. Germline CDR1 is GTSNPN and CDR2 is SVGIG (reference sequence). The CDR3 coding sequence is TGTGCCTGGCAGATCACAGATACGCAGTATTTT. Its translation is CAWQITDTQYF.

The chain combines TRBV5-1 with TRBJ2-3, with D possibly matching TRBD2 (5 bases). Per germline, CDR1 SGHRS and CDR2 YFSETQ. The CDR3 has 15 residues. V was cut by 4 bases and J by 2 bases, with 14 bases left in between. The CDR3 is CASSGLPRNTDTQYF. DNA of the CDR3: TGCGCCAGCAGCGGACTCCCCAGAAACACAGATACGCAGTATTTT.

This clone has a single count. The J gene is TRBJ2-2, the V gene TRBV11-2; 9 bases are a match to TRBD2. In germline, CDR1 is SGHAT, CDR2 FQNNGV. The CDR3 length is 16 residues. J was trimmed by 4 bases and V by 6 bases; bases with no gene match: 9. The CDR3 loop is CASRKNSGSGTGELFF. CDR3 bases: TGTGCCAGCAGAAAGAATAGCGGGAGCGGCACCGGGGAGCTGTTTTTT.

The gene calls are TRBV20-1 and TRBJ2-7, with D unclear. V gave up 3 bases and J gave up 5 bases, with 5 bases separating them. This CDR3 region has 10 residues. CDR1 is DFQATT and CDR2 is SNEGSKA in the germline V gene (reference sequence). CDR3 region: CSASTDEQYF. The CDR3 bases are TGCAGTGCTAGTACAGACGAGCAGTACTTC.